Below, 10 T cell receptor beta chains from the same sample are listed, as sequenced in a study of blood T cell repertoires in COVID-19. Generated by immunoSEQ multiplex PCR, the TCRdb table keeps only in-frame clones and is missing some. Of 150,000 or so clones listed, just over 85% are singletons. Sequencing was carried out using PBMCs or T cells enriched from blood (not recorded which). Source of these receptors: a man in his fifties or sixties who had recovered from COVID-19.

The chain joins TRBV15 to TRBJ2-1; D is possibly TRBD2 (5 bases). The V end lost 9 bases, the J end lost 0 bases, and 21 bases lay between the germline ends. Looked up from germline, CDR1 is LNHNV and CDR2 is YYDKDF (reference sequence). This CDR3 is built from 17 residues. The CDR3: CATLSTTRRVSYNEQFF. The CDR3 DNA follows: TGTGCCACTTTATCGACAACCCGGCGGGTCTCCTACAATGAGCAGTTCTTC.

The chain combines TRBV28 with TRBJ1-6, with TRBD1 identical over 9 bases. Germline-derived CDR1 and CDR2 are MDHEN and SYDVKM. V gave up 2 bases and J gave up 10 bases; unmatched junction bases: 9. The CDR3 length is 16 residues. CDR3 residues: CASSLPGGQGGSPLHF. The CDR3 DNA sequence: TGTGCCAGCAGTTTACCCGGGGGACAGGGAGGATCACCCCTCCACTTT.

V is TRBV2 and J is TRBJ2-7, with TRBD2 matching over 13 bases. This CDR3 is built from 15 residues. The ends lost 6 bases at V and 2 bases at J; junction bases unmatched: 4. In germline, CDR1 is SNHLY, CDR2 FYNNEI. CDR3 protein: CASRGGLAGTYEQYF. In nucleotides, the CDR3 is TGTGCCAGCAGGGGGGGACTAGCGGGGACCTACGAGCAGTACTTC.

V and J are TRBV6-6 and TRBJ1-2; 7 nucleotides line up with TRBD1. This CDR3 has 14 amino acids. V was clipped by 0 bases and J by 8 bases; unmatched bases: 6. Germline V gene lookup returns CDR1 MNHNY and CDR2 SVGAGI (reference sequence). In nucleotides, the CDR3 is TGTGCCAGCAGTTACTCGAGGACAGGTGAAGGCTACACCTTC. Translated, it gives CASSYSRTGEGYTF.

The V and J genes are TRBV27 and TRBJ1-3; maybe TRBD1 (5 bases). Germline CDR1 reads MNHEY; CDR2 reads SMNVEV (reference sequence). The germline V and J ends were trimmed by 11 bases and 0 bases, with 17 bases remaining between them. The CDR3 has 15 residues. The CDR3 region has the DNA TGTGCCTCACAGGTCGATGGCAGCTCTGGAAACACCATATATTTT. It encodes CASQVDGSSGNTIYF.

This chain joins TRBV28 and TRBJ1-2; TRBD1 might be the D (6 bases). Per germline, CDR1 MDHEN and CDR2 SYDVKM. This CDR3 comprises 14 residues. V was trimmed by 6 bases and J by 0 bases, leaving 11 bases between them. This CDR3 is CASSPGVSNYGYTF. The CDR3 DNA reads TGTGCCAGCAGCCCAGGGGTCTCTAACTATGGCTACACCTTC.

The chain joins TRBV7-2 to TRBJ1-1, with 7 bases that match TRBD1. V dropped 5 bases and J dropped 0; count of bases not matched to a gene: 6. Germline lookup yields CDR1 SGHTA and CDR2 FQGNSA. The CDR3 extends over 15 amino acids. The CDR3 sequence: CASSEQGTVNTEAFF. Here the CDR3 DNA reads TGTGCCAGCAGCGAACAGGGGACGGTGAACACTGAAGCTTTCTTT.

V gene TRBV25-1 combines with J gene TRBJ1-2; tentatively, D is TRBD1 (6 bases). The V gene's germline CDR1 is MGHDK and CDR2 SYGVNS. Deletions cut 1 base from V and 3 bases from J, with 12 bases between. The CDR3 has 15 residues. The CDR3 sequence is CASSESGGRDYGYTF. The CDR3 DNA is TGTGCCAGCAGTGAATCGGGGGGGCGCGACTATGGCTACACCTTC.

The V and J genes are TRBV19 and TRBJ1-2; 7 positions agree with TRBD1. This CDR3 comprises 14 residues. The germline CDR1 and CDR2 sequences are LNHDA and SQIVND (reference sequence). After removal of 5 bases from V and 4 bases from J, the junction contained 7 bases not matched to a gene. CDR3 in DNA: TGTGCCAGTAGTTTGGGGGACAGAACCTATGGCTACACCTTC. Amino acids: CASSLGDRTYGYTF.

The chain has TRBV7-9 and TRBJ2-1; 9 bases are a match to TRBD2. V lost 8 bases and J lost 3; bases outside the gene matches: 2. The germline V gene has CDR1 SEHNR and CDR2 FQNEAQ (reference sequence). This CDR3 region has 13 residues. CDR3 loop: CASPAGGYNEQFF. The CDR3 DNA sequence: TGTGCCAGCCCAGCGGGAGGCTACAATGAGCAGTTCTTC.